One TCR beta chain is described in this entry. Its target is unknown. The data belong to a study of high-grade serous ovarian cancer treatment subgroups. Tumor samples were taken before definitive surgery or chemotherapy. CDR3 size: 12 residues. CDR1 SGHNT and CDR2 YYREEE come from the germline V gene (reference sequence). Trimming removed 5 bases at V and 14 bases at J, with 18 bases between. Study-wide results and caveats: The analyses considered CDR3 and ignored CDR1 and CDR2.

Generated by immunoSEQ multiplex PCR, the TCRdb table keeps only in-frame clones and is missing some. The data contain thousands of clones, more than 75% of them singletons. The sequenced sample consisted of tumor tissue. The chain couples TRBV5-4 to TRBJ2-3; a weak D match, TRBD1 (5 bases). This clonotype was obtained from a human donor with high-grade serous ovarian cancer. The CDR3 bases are TGTGCCAGCAGTTATAGTGGACATCGATGGTATTTT. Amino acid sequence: CASSYSGHRWYF.